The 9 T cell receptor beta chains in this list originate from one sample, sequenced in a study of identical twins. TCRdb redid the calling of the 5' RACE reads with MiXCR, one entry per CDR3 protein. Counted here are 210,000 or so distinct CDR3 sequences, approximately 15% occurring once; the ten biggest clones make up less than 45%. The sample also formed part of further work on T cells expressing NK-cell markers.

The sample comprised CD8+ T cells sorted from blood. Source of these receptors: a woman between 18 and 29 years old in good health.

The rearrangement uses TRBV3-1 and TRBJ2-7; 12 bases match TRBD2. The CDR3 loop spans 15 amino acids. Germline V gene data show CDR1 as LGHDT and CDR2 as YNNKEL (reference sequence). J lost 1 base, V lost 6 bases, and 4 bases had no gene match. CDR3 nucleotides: TGTGCCAGCAGTCCCGGACTAGCGGGATCCTACGAGCAGTACTTC. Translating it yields CASSPGLAGSYEQYF.

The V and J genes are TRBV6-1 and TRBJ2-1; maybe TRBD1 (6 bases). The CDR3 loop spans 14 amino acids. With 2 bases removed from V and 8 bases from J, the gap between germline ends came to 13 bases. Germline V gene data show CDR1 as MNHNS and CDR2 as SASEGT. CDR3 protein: CASSESGTWHEQFF. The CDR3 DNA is TGTGCCAGCAGTGAATCAGGGACATGGCATGAGCAGTTCTTC.

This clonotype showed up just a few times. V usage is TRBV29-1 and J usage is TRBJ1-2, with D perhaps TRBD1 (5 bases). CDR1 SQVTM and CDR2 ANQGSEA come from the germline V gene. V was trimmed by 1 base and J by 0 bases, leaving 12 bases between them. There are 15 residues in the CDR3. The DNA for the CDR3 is TGCAGCGTTGAAGTCAGGGCCGTCTCTAACTATGGCTACACCTTC. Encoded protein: CSVEVRAVSNYGYTF.

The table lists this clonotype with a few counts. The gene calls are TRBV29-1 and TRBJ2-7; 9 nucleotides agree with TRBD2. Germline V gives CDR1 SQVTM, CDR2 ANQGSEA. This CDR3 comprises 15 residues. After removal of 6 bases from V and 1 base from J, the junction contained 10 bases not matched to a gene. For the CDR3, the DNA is TGCAGCGTCCTCCCCGCACTAGCGGGTTCCTACGAGCAGTACTTC. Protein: CSVLPALAGSYEQYF.

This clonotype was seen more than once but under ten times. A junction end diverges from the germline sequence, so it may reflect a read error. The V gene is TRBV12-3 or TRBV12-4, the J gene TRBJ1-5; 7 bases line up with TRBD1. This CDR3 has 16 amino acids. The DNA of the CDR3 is TGTGCCAGCAGTCTTGGGACAGCGAGCGCCAATCACCCCCAGCATTTT. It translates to CASSLGTASANHPQHF.

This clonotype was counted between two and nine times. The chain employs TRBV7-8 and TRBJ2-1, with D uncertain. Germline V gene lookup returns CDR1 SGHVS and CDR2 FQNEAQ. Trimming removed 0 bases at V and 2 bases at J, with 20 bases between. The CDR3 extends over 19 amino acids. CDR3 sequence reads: CASSLARGDLHTAYNEQFF. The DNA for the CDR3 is TGTGCCAGCAGCTTAGCTCGTGGCGACCTGCATACTGCCTACAATGAGCAGTTCTTC.

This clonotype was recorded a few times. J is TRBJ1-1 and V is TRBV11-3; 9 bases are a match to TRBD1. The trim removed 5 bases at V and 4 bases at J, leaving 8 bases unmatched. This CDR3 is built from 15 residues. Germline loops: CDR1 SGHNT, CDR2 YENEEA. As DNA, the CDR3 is TGTGCCAGCAGCCTCAGGACAGGGGCGGTCACTGAAGCTTTCTTT. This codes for CASSLRTGAVTEAFF.

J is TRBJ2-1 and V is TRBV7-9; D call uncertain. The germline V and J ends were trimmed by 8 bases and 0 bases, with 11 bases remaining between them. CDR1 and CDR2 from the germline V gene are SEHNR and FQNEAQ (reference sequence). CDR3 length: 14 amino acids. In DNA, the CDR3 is TGTGCCAGCGTCCAGTCTACCTCCTACAATGAGCAGTTCTTC. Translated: CASVQSTSYNEQFF. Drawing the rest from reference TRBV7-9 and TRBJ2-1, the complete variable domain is DTGVSQNPRHKITKRGQNVTFRCDPISEHNRLYWYRQTLGQGPEFLTYFQNEAQLEKSRLLSDRFSAERPKGSFSTLEIQRTEQGDSAMYLCASVQSTSYNEQFFGPGTRLTVL.

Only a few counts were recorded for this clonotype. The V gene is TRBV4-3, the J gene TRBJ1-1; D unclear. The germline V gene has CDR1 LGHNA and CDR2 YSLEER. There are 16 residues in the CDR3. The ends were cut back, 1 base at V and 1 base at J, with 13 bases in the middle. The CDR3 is CASSQAGPWANTEAFF. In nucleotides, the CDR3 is TGCGCCAGCAGCCAAGCCGGGCCCTGGGCGAACACTGAAGCTTTCTTT.